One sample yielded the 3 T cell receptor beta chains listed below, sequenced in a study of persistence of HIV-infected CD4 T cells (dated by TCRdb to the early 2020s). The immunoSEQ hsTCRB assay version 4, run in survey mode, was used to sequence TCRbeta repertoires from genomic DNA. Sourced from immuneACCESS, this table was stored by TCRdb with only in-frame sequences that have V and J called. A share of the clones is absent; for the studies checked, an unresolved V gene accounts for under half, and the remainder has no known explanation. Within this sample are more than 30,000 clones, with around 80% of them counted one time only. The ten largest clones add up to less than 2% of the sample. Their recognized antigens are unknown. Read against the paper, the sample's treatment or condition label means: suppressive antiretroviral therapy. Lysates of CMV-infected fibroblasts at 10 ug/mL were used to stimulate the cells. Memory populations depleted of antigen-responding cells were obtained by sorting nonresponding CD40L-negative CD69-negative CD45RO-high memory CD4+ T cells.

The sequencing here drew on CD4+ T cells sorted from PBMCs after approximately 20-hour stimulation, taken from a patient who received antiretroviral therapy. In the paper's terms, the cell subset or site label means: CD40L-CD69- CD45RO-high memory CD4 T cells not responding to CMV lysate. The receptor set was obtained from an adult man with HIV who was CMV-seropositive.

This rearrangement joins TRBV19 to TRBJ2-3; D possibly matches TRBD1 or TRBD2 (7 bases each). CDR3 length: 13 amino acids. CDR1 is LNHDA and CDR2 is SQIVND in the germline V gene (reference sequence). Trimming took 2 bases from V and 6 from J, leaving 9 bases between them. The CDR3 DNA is TGTGCCAGTAGTATACAGGGGGGGGATACGCAGTATTTT. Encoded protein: CASSIQGGDTQYF.

DNA for the CDR3: TGTGCCAGTGCCGCGACAGGGGGCATACTCTATGGCTACACCTTC. Translating gives CASAATGGILYGYTF. The chain uses TRBV19 and TRBJ1-2, with 10 bases fitting TRBD1. V shed 8 bases, J shed 4 bases, and the junction held 10 bases outside the gene matches. This CDR3 is 15 amino acids long. Germline CDR1 reads LNHDA; CDR2 reads SQIVND (reference sequence).

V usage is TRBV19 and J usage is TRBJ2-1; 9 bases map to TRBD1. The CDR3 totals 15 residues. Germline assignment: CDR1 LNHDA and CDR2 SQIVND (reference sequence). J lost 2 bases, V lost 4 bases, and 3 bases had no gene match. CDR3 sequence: CASSKGTGTYNEQFF. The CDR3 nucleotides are TGTGCCAGTAGTAAGGGGACAGGGACCTACAATGAGCAGTTCTTC.